The clone carrying this TCR beta chain was seen many times. Four PCR rounds used nested alpha and beta constant region primers plus the SP2 primer. TCRdb ran MiXCR on the 5' RACE reads and lists one entry per CDR3 protein. The profile covers tens of thousands of distinct CDR3 sequences, with 5.5% to 8.5% appearing a single time and about 9.8% taken by the ten largest. The data stem from a study of naive and memory T cell subsets. A UMI-containing oligonucleotide was joined by 3' ligation to the TCR cDNA template. Unsorted total RNA, roughly 1 to 1000 ng, was DNase treated before reverse transcription. V lost 1 base, J lost 7 bases, and 3 bases stayed unmatched. The CDR3 is made up of 15 amino acids. Looked up from germline, CDR1 is MNHEY and CDR2 is SMNVEV (reference sequence).

The clonotype comes from a male donor in good health. The chain links TRBV27 to TRBJ2-1; 11 nucleotides agree with TRBD2. The CDR3 nucleotides are TGTGCCAGCAGTTTATTAGCGGGAGGGTATAATGAGCAGTTCTTC. As protein: CASSLLAGGYNEQFF.